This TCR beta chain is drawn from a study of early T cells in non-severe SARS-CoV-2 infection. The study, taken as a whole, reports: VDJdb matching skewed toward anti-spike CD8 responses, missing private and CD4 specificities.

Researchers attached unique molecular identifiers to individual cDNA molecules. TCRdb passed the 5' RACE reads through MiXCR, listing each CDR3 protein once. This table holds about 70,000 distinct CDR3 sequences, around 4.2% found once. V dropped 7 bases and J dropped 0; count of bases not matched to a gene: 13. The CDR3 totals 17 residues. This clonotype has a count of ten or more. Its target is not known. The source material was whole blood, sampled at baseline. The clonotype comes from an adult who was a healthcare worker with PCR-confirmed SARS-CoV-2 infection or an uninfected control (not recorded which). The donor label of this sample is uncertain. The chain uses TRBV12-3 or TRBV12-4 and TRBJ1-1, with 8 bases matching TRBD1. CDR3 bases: TGTGCCAGCATCCCCCCCGGGACAGGCGATATGAACACTGAAGCTTTCTTT. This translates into CASIPPGTGDMNTEAFF.